The entry that follows covers one T cell receptor (beta chain) sequence. These data are taken from a study of blood T cell repertoires in COVID-19. Study details: The United States, Italy and Spain supplied acute and convalescent COVID-19 samples.

Germline lookup yields CDR1 SGHRS and CDR2 YFSETQ. This CDR3 contains 14 residues. The V gene lost 0 bases and the J gene lost 3 bases, with 9 bases spanning the gap. Only in-frame clones appear in the TCRdb table, and some are missing; sequencing was by immunoSEQ multiplex PCR. Among 100,000 or so clones listed, almost 85% were seen once. The genes are TRBV5-1 and TRBJ1-2, with TRBD1 as a possible D gene (6 bases). The source of this sequence is a middle-aged man with active or convalescent COVID-19. What was sequenced was peripheral blood. CDR3 nucleotide sequence: TGCGCCAGCAGCTTGGTCTCAGGGGACTATGGCTACACCTTC. Amino acids: CASSLVSGDYGYTF.